This passage covers 19 T cell receptor beta chains from one sample sequenced in a study of T cell responses to AZD1222 COVID-19 vaccine. Data came from immunoSEQ multiplex PCR; TCRdb stores just in-frame clones and leaves some out. The sample carries 100,000 to 150,000 clones, over 75% recorded once. The sample was peripheral blood, taken on day 0 of AZD1222 vaccination. All receptors come from an adult in good health.

The V gene is TRBV5-1, the J gene TRBJ2-1; D is possibly TRBD1 or TRBD2 (5 bases each). Germline V gene sequence: CDR1 SGHRS, CDR2 YFSETQ. CDR3 size: 14 residues. With 5 bases removed from V and 0 bases from J, the gap between germline ends came to 9 bases. CDR3 residues: CASRPGTSYNEQFF. Here the CDR3 DNA reads TGCGCCAGCAGACCGGGGACCTCCTACAATGAGCAGTTCTTC.

V and J are TRBV6-2 or TRBV6-3 and TRBJ2-2; 16 positions match TRBD2. V shed 1 base, J shed 3 bases, and the junction held 8 bases outside the gene matches. The CDR3 has 20 amino acids. The germline V gene encodes CDR1 MNHEY and CDR2 SVGEGT. Here the CDR3 reads CASSYYPGTSGRADTGELFF. The CDR3 DNA reads as TGTGCCAGCAGTTACTACCCCGGGACTAGCGGGAGGGCCGACACCGGGGAGCTGTTTTTT.

J is TRBJ2-1 and V is TRBV5-6, with TRBD2 matching over 14 bases. The V gene's germline CDR1 is SGHDT and CDR2 YYEEEE. Germline trimming cut 2 bases from V and 4 bases from J; bases unmatched to any gene: 5. The CDR3 length is 17 residues. The CDR3 coding sequence is TGTGCCAGCAGCTTAAGGACTAGCGGGAGGCAGTACAATGAGCAGTTCTTC. It encodes CASSLRTSGRQYNEQFF.

This clone has a single count. This rearrangement joins TRBV4-2 to TRBJ1-2; D is perhaps TRBD1 (5 bases). The CDR3 covers 12 residues. V was pared by 4 bases and J by 8 bases, with 11 bases between. CDR1 and CDR2 from the germline V gene are LGHNA and YNFKEQ. The CDR3, as DNA: TGTGCCAGCAGCCGTCGAGGGGACGGCTACACCTTC. It yields the protein CASSRRGDGYTF.

The chain combines TRBV2 with TRBJ1-2; D is unclear. Germline V CDR1 and CDR2: SNHLY, FYNNEI. The CDR3 has 10 residues. V dropped 6 bases and J dropped 5 bases, with 4 bases sitting between them. For the CDR3, the DNA is TGTGCCAGCAGCCTGTATGGCTACACCTTC. Amino acid sequence: CASSLYGYTF.

The rearrangement uses TRBV30 and TRBJ2-1; either TRBD1 or TRBD2 may fit D (6 bases each). Trimming stripped 5 bases from V and 8 bases from J, with 16 bases between. This CDR3 has 13 amino acids. The germline V gene encodes CDR1 GTSNPN and CDR2 SVGIG (reference sequence). CDR3 loop: CAWEGGETYEQFF. The CDR3 DNA is TGTGCCTGGGAGGGGGGCGAAACATATGAGCAGTTCTTC.

This clone has just one count. The chain has TRBV2 and TRBJ2-7; 13 bases are a match to TRBD2. With 4 bases clipped from V and 4 bases from J, the junction kept 4 bases outside the gene matches. CDR3 size: 15 residues. The germline V gene encodes CDR1 SNHLY and CDR2 FYNNEI. CDR3 sequence reads: CASSGLAGGGYEQYF. As DNA, the CDR3 is TGTGCCAGCAGTGGACTAGCGGGGGGCGGGTACGAGCAGTACTTC.

The CDR3 protein is CACDRFRNQPQHF. For the CDR3, the DNA is TGTGCCTGCGACAGGTTTCGGAATCAGCCCCAGCATTTT. This rearrangement joins TRBV28 to TRBJ1-5, with a possible D match to TRBD1 (6 bases). V dropped 11 bases and J dropped 4 bases, with 15 bases sitting between them. CDR1 is MDHEN, CDR2 SYDVKM, per germline. The CDR3 contains 13 residues.

The V call is TRBV10-3, the J call TRBJ2-6, with a weak D call TRBD1 (6 bases). The CDR3 is made up of 17 amino acids. CDR1 is ENHRY, CDR2 SYGVKD, per germline. The V end lost 4 bases, the J end lost 1 base, and 14 bases lay between the germline ends. This CDR3 reads CAISAYLDRSGANVLTF. The CDR3 bases are TGTGCCATCAGTGCGTATCTCGACAGGTCTGGGGCCAACGTCCTGACTTTC.

The J gene is TRBJ1-1, the V gene TRBV6-1; D unclear. Germline CDR1 reads MNHNS; CDR2 reads SASEGT. Between the trimmed V and J ends, which lost 2 bases and 6 bases, there was a span of 10 bases. CDR3 length: 13 residues. The CDR3 bases are TGTGCCAGCAGTGAAAGGTTAAACGCTGAAGCTTTCTTT. Protein sequence: CASSERLNAEAFF.

The V call is TRBV5-3, the J call TRBJ1-1; no clear D gene. TRBV5-3 is an ORF for which the function is uncertain. V lost 2 bases to trimming and J lost 3 bases, with 17 bases between them. This CDR3 is built from 16 residues. The CDR3: CARSLFRPRCHTEAFF. In nucleotides, the CDR3 is TGTGCCAGAAGCTTATTTCGACCGAGATGTCACACTGAAGCTTTCTTT.

This rearrangement joins TRBV3-1 (or the pseudogene TRBV3-2) to TRBJ1-2, with a tentative D call TRBD1 (5 bases). The CDR3 runs to 16 residues. The germline CDR1 and CDR2 sequences are LGHDT and YNNKEL (reference sequence). The germline V and J ends were trimmed by 5 bases and 3 bases, with 19 bases remaining between them. The CDR3 DNA sequence: TGTGCCAGCAGCGTTATGGGGCAGCGAAGAGACTATGGCTACACCTTC. This codes for CASSVMGQRRDYGYTF.

The chain has TRBV19 and TRBJ2-5; 7 nucleotides align to TRBD1. V gave up 6 bases and J gave up 1 base; unmatched junction bases: 11. The CDR3 runs 16 residues. Germline V gene sequence: CDR1 LNHDA, CDR2 SQIVND (reference sequence). For the CDR3, the DNA is TGTGCCAGTAGCCCCAGGCCAGGGACAGCCCAAGAGACCCAGTACTTC. Its protein product is CASSPRPGTAQETQYF.

The table lists this clone with a few counts. V and J are TRBV24-1 and TRBJ1-5, with 10 bases aligning to TRBD1. Germline CDR1 and CDR2: KGHDR and SFDVKD. V lost 4 bases to trimming and J lost 3 bases; unmatched junction nucleotides: 5. The CDR3 is made up of 16 amino acids. CDR3: CATSEAGTGVNQPQHF. As DNA, the CDR3 is TGTGCCACCAGTGAAGCCGGGACAGGGGTCAATCAGCCCCAGCATTTT.

This rearrangement joins TRBV27 to TRBJ2-1; unclear D gene. Germline V gene lookup returns CDR1 MNHEY and CDR2 SMNVEV (reference sequence). Trimming took 6 bases from V and 0 from J, leaving 6 bases between them. The CDR3 is made up of 13 amino acids. Written as DNA, the CDR3 is TGTGCCAGCAGGGGAAGCTCCTACAATGAGCAGTTCTTC. This translates into CASRGSSYNEQFF.

This chain connects TRBV6-5 to TRBJ2-7; D gene ambiguous. V was clipped by 4 bases and J by 6 bases, with 7 bases between them. Germline V lookup: CDR1 MNHEY, CDR2 SVGAGI. The CDR3 extends over 11 amino acids. CDR3 residues: CASSFSGEQYF. The CDR3 DNA follows: TGTGCCAGCAGTTTCTCGGGCGAGCAGTACTTC.

The chain employs TRBV5-6 and TRBJ2-7; no firm D call. V was shortened by 1 base and J by 6 bases, with 5 bases between the two germline ends. CDR3 length: 11 residues. CDR1 and CDR2 from the germline V gene are SGHDT and YYEEEE. The CDR3 DNA reads as TGTGCCAGCAGCTTGAACTCCGAGCAGTACTTC. Protein sequence: CASSLNSEQYF.

The chain links TRBV5-1 to TRBJ2-1; tentatively, D is TRBD2 (6 bases). The CDR3 spans 18 residues. The germline V gene encodes CDR1 SGHRS and CDR2 YFSETQ. Deletions cut 4 bases from V and 4 bases from J, with 24 bases between. CDR3 sequence (DNA): TGCGCCAGCAGCCCGCAAAAGGGCCCCGGAGGGCCGTACAATGAGCAGTTCTTC. Protein sequence: CASSPQKGPGGPYNEQFF.

The J gene is TRBJ1-3, the V gene TRBV5-6; TRBD1 aligns across 8 bases. The V and J ends lost 4 bases and 2 bases, in that order; junction bases with no gene match: 5. CDR1 and CDR2 (germline): SGHDT, YYEEEE. CDR3 length: 15 amino acids. Written as DNA, the CDR3 is TGTGCCAGCAGCACGAAGGACAGGGCTGGAAACACCATATATTTT. Residues: CASSTKDRAGNTIYF.